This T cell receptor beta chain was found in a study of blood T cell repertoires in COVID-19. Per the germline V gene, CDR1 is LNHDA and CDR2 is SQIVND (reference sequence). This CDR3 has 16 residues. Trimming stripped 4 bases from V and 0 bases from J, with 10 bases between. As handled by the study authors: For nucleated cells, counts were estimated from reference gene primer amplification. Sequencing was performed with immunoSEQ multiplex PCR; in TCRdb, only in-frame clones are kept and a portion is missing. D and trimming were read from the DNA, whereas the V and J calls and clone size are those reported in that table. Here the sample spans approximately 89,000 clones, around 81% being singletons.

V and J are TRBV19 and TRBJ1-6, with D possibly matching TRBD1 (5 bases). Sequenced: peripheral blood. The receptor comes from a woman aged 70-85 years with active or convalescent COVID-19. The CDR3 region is CASSRQSSSYNSPLHF. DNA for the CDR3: TGTGCCAGTAGTAGACAGTCGAGCTCCTATAATTCACCCCTCCACTTT.